The 32 T cell receptor beta chains in this list originate from one sample, sequenced in a study of blood T cell repertoires in COVID-19 (TCRdb year 2020). Library creation used the immunoSEQ multiplex PCR assay. TCRdb provides this immuneACCESS table in a form limited to in-frame rearrangements. Some clones are lacking; in checked studies, under half of them reflect an unresolved V gene, and why the rest are absent is not known. The sample table lists 300,000 or so clones, roughly 86% of them with a count of one. Of the sample, 1.3% is held by the ten largest clones. The source material was peripheral blood. The receptors shown here come from a man aged 65-85 years with acute or convalescent COVID-19.

This chain joins TRBV6-5 and TRBJ2-7; 12 nucleotides line up with TRBD2. The J segment lost 4 bases and the V segment lost 4 bases, leaving 5 bases of the junction unmatched. Per germline, CDR1 MNHEY and CDR2 SVGAGI. This CDR3 comprises 15 residues. CDR3 sequence (DNA): TGTGCCAGCAGTTCGACTAGCGGGAGAAGTTACGAGCAGTACTTC. It codes for CASSSTSGRSYEQYF.

The chain recombines TRBV3-1 (or the pseudogene TRBV3-2) with TRBJ2-1; D ambiguous. This CDR3 contains 13 residues. Germline loops: CDR1 LGHDT, CDR2 YNNKEL (reference sequence). Trimming took 2 bases from V and 5 from J, leaving 7 bases between them. DNA of the CDR3: TGTGCCAGCAGCCAATATCAGAACAATGAGCAGTTCTTC. Translating gives CASSQYQNNEQFF.

This chain links TRBV4-3 with TRBJ2-2; D gene uncertain. V was shortened by 1 base and J by 5 bases, with 8 bases between the two germline ends. This CDR3 contains 14 residues. Germline-derived CDR1 and CDR2 are LGHNA and YSLEER. The CDR3 sequence: CASSQGPRTGELFF. The CDR3 DNA reads as TGCGCCAGCAGCCAAGGGCCGAGGACCGGGGAGCTGTTTTTT.

The genes are TRBV11-2 and TRBJ1-1; D perhaps matches TRBD1 (6 bases). There are 15 residues in the CDR3. Germline V CDR1 and CDR2: SGHAT, FQNNGV. The V and J ends lost 5 bases and 4 bases respectively, with 17 bases between them. CDR3 sequence (DNA): TGTGCCAGCAGCCCAGCTGCAGGGGCAGTCACTGAAGCTTTCTTT. It translates to CASSPAAGAVTEAFF.

V usage is TRBV2 and J usage is TRBJ2-5; 10 bases map to TRBD1. V shed 4 bases, J shed 5 bases, and the junction held 4 bases outside the gene matches. Looked up from germline, CDR1 is SNHLY and CDR2 is FYNNEI. This CDR3 spans 14 amino acids. CDR3 residues: CASSGDRGLETQYF. CDR3 in DNA: TGTGCCAGCAGTGGGGACAGGGGTCTTGAGACCCAGTACTTC.

The rearrangement joins TRBV3-1 (or the pseudogene TRBV3-2) to TRBJ2-1; 9 positions match TRBD1. Unmatched junction bases numbered 12, after V lost 5 bases and J lost 10 bases. This CDR3 is built from 15 residues. CDR1 and CDR2 (germline): LGHDT, YNNKEL (reference sequence). This chain's CDR3 is CASSEAGTGSFEQFF. As DNA, the CDR3 is TGTGCCAGCAGCGAGGCTGGGACAGGGAGTTTCGAGCAGTTCTTC.

V usage is TRBV5-1 and J usage is TRBJ1-1, with 8 nucleotides matching TRBD1. Germline CDR1 and CDR2: SGHRS and YFSETQ. CDR3 length: 14 residues. J lost 1 base, V lost 3 bases, and 2 bases had no gene match. The CDR3 reads CASSSGTGNTEAFF. DNA for the CDR3: TGCGCCAGCAGCTCCGGGACAGGGAACACTGAAGCTTTCTTT.

This rearrangement joins TRBV24-1 to TRBJ2-3; tentatively, D is TRBD1 (6 bases). This CDR3 has 17 residues. Germline V CDR1 and CDR2: KGHDR, SFDVKD. V was trimmed by 5 bases and J by 1 base, leaving 18 bases between them. Here the CDR3 DNA reads TGTGCCACCAGTGTCAGCCCCGCAGGGGCCCGCACAGATACGCAGTATTTT. Amino acid sequence: CATSVSPAGARTDTQYF.

The chain links TRBV6-1 to TRBJ2-7; tentative D call: TRBD1 (6 bases). Germline V gene sequence: CDR1 MNHNS, CDR2 SASEGT. The CDR3 is made up of 18 amino acids. Trimming took 2 bases from V and 7 from J, leaving 27 bases between them. CDR3 DNA: TGTGCCAGCAGTGAACTCACCTTTCTAGGGACACTTCCTAGGGAGCAGTACTTC. Its translation: CASSELTFLGTLPREQYF.

The gene calls are TRBV10-1 and TRBJ2-2; 8 bases fit TRBD2. Germline trimming cut 3 bases from V and 4 bases from J; bases unmatched to any gene: 1. The CDR3 spans 14 residues. Per the germline V gene, CDR1 is WNHNN and CDR2 is SYGVQD (reference sequence). The CDR3 DNA follows: TGCGCCAGCAGTGAAGGGACTAGCACCGGGGAGCTGTTTTTT. Protein product: CASSEGTSTGELFF.

This rearrangement joins TRBV11-2 to TRBJ2-7, with 10 bases that match TRBD1. The V gene end was trimmed by 10 bases and the J gene end by 5 bases; junction bases not matched to a gene: 14. Germline assignment: CDR1 SGHAT and CDR2 FQNNGV. The CDR3 is 15 residues long. The CDR3, as DNA: TGTGCCACCACGAATGACAGGGGGCCCTGGAACGAGCAGTACTTC. Amino acid sequence: CATTNDRGPWNEQYF.

This chain connects TRBV30 to TRBJ1-6; TRBD1 is a possible D gene (5 bases). V lost 2 bases to trimming and J lost 9 bases, with 14 bases between them. This CDR3 has 14 amino acids. Germline-derived CDR1 and CDR2 are GTSNPN and SVGIG (reference sequence). The CDR3 loop reads CAWSTYQGLSPLHF. The CDR3 bases are TGTGCCTGGAGTACCTATCAGGGTCTTTCACCCCTCCACTTT.

The rearrangement joins TRBV29-1 to TRBJ2-5; TRBD2 aligns across 7 bases. The CDR3 totals 13 residues. CDR1 is SQVTM and CDR2 is ANQGSEA in the germline V gene. V lost 7 bases, J lost 5 bases, and 10 bases stayed unmatched. The CDR3 DNA reads as TGCAGCGGGGGTCGGGGGGATCGGGAGACCCAGTACTTC. Protein sequence: CSGGRGDRETQYF.

This sequence joins TRBV3-1 (or the pseudogene TRBV3-2) and TRBJ1-2; D remains ambiguous. CDR3 length: 11 residues. Trimming took off 3 bases at V and 8 bases at J, with 7 bases between the two ends. CDR1 and CDR2 from the germline V gene are LGHDT and YNNKEL (reference sequence). CDR3 bases: TGTGCCAGCAGCCAGCGGCAGGGCTACACCTTC. Translated, it gives CASSQRQGYTF.

The chain joins TRBV15 to TRBJ1-5, with D possibly TRBD1 on 6 matching bases. Trimming took off 0 bases at V and 4 bases at J, with 13 bases between the two ends. This CDR3 is 16 amino acids long. The germline V gene encodes CDR1 LNHNV and CDR2 YYDKDF (reference sequence). This CDR3 reads CATSRDPAGVNQPQHF. The CDR3 DNA follows: TGTGCCACCAGCAGAGACCCGGCAGGGGTGAATCAGCCCCAGCATTTT.

The DNA of the CDR3 is TGTGCCAGCAGCTTGGAGGCAGCGACCAACTATGGCTACACCTTC. Its translation: CASSLEAATNYGYTF. The rearrangement joins TRBV5-4 to TRBJ1-2, with D uncertain. Germline CDR1 reads SGHNT; CDR2 reads YYREEE (reference sequence). There are 15 residues in the CDR3. Trimming took off 0 bases at V and 2 bases at J, with 11 bases between the two ends.

The chain has TRBV4-3 and TRBJ2-2; TRBD1 aligns across 7 bases. The CDR3 sequence is 15 residues long. Losses at the gene ends were 6 bases for V and 0 bases for J; bases not matched to a gene: 4. Germline values: CDR1 LGHNA, CDR2 YSLEER. The CDR3 spells CASSLGQANTGELFF. In DNA form, the CDR3 reads TGCGCCAGCAGTCTCGGACAGGCGAACACCGGGGAGCTGTTTTTT.

The chain recombines TRBV19 with TRBJ1-5; maybe TRBD1 (5 bases). The V end lost 5 bases, the J end lost 0 bases, and 5 bases lay between the germline ends. Germline V lookup: CDR1 LNHDA, CDR2 SQIVND (reference sequence). This CDR3 comprises 13 residues. CDR3 coding DNA: TGTGCCAGTAGTCAGGGTAGCAATCAGCCCCAGCATTTT. Translated: CASSQGSNQPQHF.

The rearrangement uses TRBV28 and TRBJ1-6; D remains ambiguous. This CDR3 comprises 17 residues. The germline V gene encodes CDR1 MDHEN and CDR2 SYDVKM. V lost 5 bases and J lost 0, with 14 bases in between. This CDR3 is CASSLGGSSSYNSPLHF. The CDR3 nucleotides are TGTGCCAGCAGTCTCGGCGGCAGCAGCTCCTATAATTCACCCCTCCACTTT.

This clone is a singleton in its sample. Other DNA sequences in this sample translate to the same CDR3. The gene calls are TRBV9 and TRBJ2-1, with 9 bases lining up with TRBD2. There are 15 residues in the CDR3. Trimming cost V 2 bases and J 4 bases; bases outside gene matches: 4. Per the germline V gene, CDR1 is SGDLS and CDR2 is YYNGEE. The CDR3 nucleotides are TGTGCCAGCAGCGTCGCGGGAGGGCCATACAATGAGCAGTTCTTC. It yields the protein CASSVAGGPYNEQFF.

The chain links TRBV24-1 to TRBJ2-1; 10 bases are shared with TRBD1. The CDR3 is 16 amino acids. Germline V lookup: CDR1 KGHDR, CDR2 SFDVKD. V lost 3 bases to trimming and J lost 7 bases; unmatched junction nucleotides: 8. The CDR3 coding sequence is TGTGCCACCAGTGATCCGGGACAGGGGTTTCGGAATGAGCAGTTCTTC. Amino acid sequence: CATSDPGQGFRNEQFF.

The chain links TRBV7-9 to TRBJ1-4; the D is unclear. The ends were cut back, 0 bases at V and 0 bases at J, with 5 bases in the middle. The CDR3 length is 15 residues. Germline V gene data show CDR1 as SEHNR and CDR2 as FQNEAQ (reference sequence). CDR3 DNA: TGTGCCAGCAGCTTAGCCGGAGCAACTAATGAAAAACTGTTTTTT. Its translation: CASSLAGATNEKLFF.

V usage is TRBV25-1 and J usage is TRBJ2-7; possible D gene TRBD1, 6 bases. Per germline, CDR1 MGHDK and CDR2 SYGVNS. The CDR3 has 14 amino acids. V lost 7 bases and J lost 3, with 16 bases in between. The CDR3 here is CASIHRAQGYEQYF. The DNA for the CDR3 is TGTGCCAGCATCCACAGGGCACAGGGCTACGAGCAGTACTTC.

The V gene is TRBV2, the J gene TRBJ1-5, with a tentative D call TRBD1 (6 bases). This CDR3 comprises 14 residues. V lost 6 bases to trimming and J lost 1 base, with 10 bases between them. The germline V gene encodes CDR1 SNHLY and CDR2 FYNNEI. The CDR3 DNA follows: TGTGCCAGCAGCCCTACAGGGAGCAATCAGCCCCAGCATTTT. Encoded protein: CASSPTGSNQPQHF. The full variable domain, completed using reference TRBV2 and TRBJ1-5, is EPEVTQTPSHQVTQMGQEVILRCVPISNHLYFYWYRQILGQKVEFLVSFYNNEISEKSEIFDDQFSVERPDGSNFTLKIRSTKLEDSAMYFCASSPTGSNQPQHFGDGTRLSIL.

The chain couples TRBV5-8 to TRBJ2-2; 7 positions agree with TRBD1. Trimming at V came to 4 bases and at J to 5 bases, leaving 8 bases not matched to a gene. The length of the CDR3 is 15 residues. Germline CDR1 is SGHTS and CDR2 is YDEGEE. The CDR3 loop reads CASSPRQGLTGELFF. The CDR3 DNA reads TGTGCCAGCAGCCCTCGACAGGGTTTGACCGGGGAGCTGTTTTTT.

This clone was detected only a few times. The J gene is TRBJ1-6, the V gene TRBV5-6; perhaps TRBD1 as D (5 bases). The ends were cut back, 0 bases at V and 10 bases at J, with 17 bases in the middle. Germline CDR1 is SGHDT and CDR2 is YYEEEE. The CDR3 has 16 residues. CDR3 nucleotides: TGTGCCAGCAGCTTGGAGCGGGCGGGGGGTATGTCACCCCTCCACTTT. The encoded protein is CASSLERAGGMSPLHF.

The chain combines TRBV18 with TRBJ2-4; 7 bases line up with TRBD1. The V gene's germline CDR1 is KGHSH and CDR2 LQKENI. Trimming removed 4 bases from V and 0 bases from J; junction bases left unmatched: 6. The CDR3 contains 16 residues. The CDR3 coding sequence is TGTGCCAGCTCACGTGACAGGGCCTTAGCCAAAAACATTCAGTACTTC. Its protein product is CASSRDRALAKNIQYF.

CDR3 region: CATSRQGVRGGELFF. The DNA of the CDR3 is TGTGCCACCAGCAGACAGGGCGTTAGGGGCGGGGAGCTGTTTTTT. The chain carries TRBV24-1 and TRBJ2-2, with 7 bases aligning to TRBD1. This CDR3 is built from 15 residues. Germline V gene lookup returns CDR1 KGHDR and CDR2 SFDVKD. J lost 7 bases, V lost 7 bases, and 11 bases had no gene match.

V usage is TRBV15 and J usage is TRBJ1-5; 7 bases align to TRBD1. From germline, CDR1 is LNHNV and CDR2 YYDKDF (reference sequence). Unmatched junction bases numbered 9, after V lost 1 base and J lost 0 bases. The CDR3 runs to 18 residues. The CDR3 here is CATSRGARQGDSNQPQHF. CDR3 coding DNA: TGTGCCACCAGCAGAGGGGCCCGACAGGGTGATAGCAATCAGCCCCAGCATTTT.

V is TRBV10-2 and J is TRBJ2-3; 7 bases align to TRBD1. J was trimmed by 1 base and V by 1 base; bases with no gene match: 2. The CDR3 spans 15 residues. CDR1 and CDR2 (germline): WSHSY, SAAADI. CDR3 sequence (DNA): TGCGCCAGCAGTGAGTTAGGGGGCCGCACAGATACGCAGTATTTT. Translation gives CASSELGGRTDTQYF.

J is TRBJ1-2 and V is TRBV7-2; TRBD1 is a possible D gene (5 bases). The V and J ends lost 1 base and 5 bases respectively, with 11 bases between them. Germline-derived CDR1 and CDR2 are SGHTA and FQGNSA. This CDR3 contains 14 residues. The CDR3 nucleotides are TGTGCCAGCAGCTTAGTTTTCAGGGTTTATGGCTACACCTTC. This translates into CASSLVFRVYGYTF. The variable domain in full, with the rest retrieved from reference TRBV7-2 and TRBJ1-2, is GAGVSQSPSNKVTEKGKDVELRCDPISGHTALYWYRQSLGQGLEFLIYFQGNSAPDKSGLPSDRFSAERTGGSVSTLTIQRTQQEDSAVYLCASSLVFRVYGYTFGSGTRLTVV.

Concerning this clone: The same CDR3 can be traced to other DNA sequences in this sample. This chain connects TRBV6-2 or TRBV6-3 to TRBJ1-6; 10 nucleotides align to TRBD1. From germline, CDR1 is MNHEY and CDR2 SVGEGT. The CDR3 is 15 residues long. Trimming took 0 bases from V and 7 from J; bases not matched to a gene: 0. The CDR3 region is CASSYSGQGNSPLHF. In DNA form, the CDR3 reads TGTGCCAGCAGTTACTCGGGACAGGGGAATTCACCCCTCCACTTT.